One and the same sample provided the 15 T cell receptor beta chains below, sequenced in a study of radiotherapy plus CTLA-4 blockade in lung cancer. Profiling relied on immunoSEQ multiplex PCR, and the TCRdb table lists in-frame clones only, not all of them. The data contain 85,000 to 90,000 clones, around 87% of them singletons. The material was peripheral blood, obtained from a patient treated with radiotherapy plus ipilimumab. Receptors were obtained from a human donor with non-small cell lung cancer that progressed on radiotherapy plus ipilimumab.

The V and J genes are TRBV28 and TRBJ2-7; D is unclear. The CDR3 totals 15 residues. The germline gives CDR1 MDHEN, CDR2 SYDVKM. V lost 3 bases and J lost 0, with 12 bases in between. The CDR3 nucleotides read TGTGCCAGCAGTTTGTCCCAGGCCCGCTCCTACGAGCAGTACTTC. Amino acids: CASSLSQARSYEQYF.

The chain carries TRBV30 and TRBJ1-4, with 11 bases fitting TRBD1. Germline CDR1 and CDR2: GTSNPN and SVGIG (reference sequence). The CDR3 loop spans 16 amino acids. Trimming took 4 bases from V and 8 from J; bases not matched to a gene: 12. The CDR3 DNA is TGTGCCTGGACCCTTGGGACAGGGGGGACTGGGGAAAAACTGTTTTTT. Translated, it gives CAWTLGTGGTGEKLFF.

The sample holds one count of this clone. The CDR3: CASSSGQGVYEQYF. DNA for the CDR3: TGTGCCAGCAGTTCAGGACAGGGGGTTTACGAGCAGTACTTC. The J gene is TRBJ2-7, the V gene TRBV28, with 10 bases lining up with TRBD1. J gave up 4 bases and V 4 bases, and 4 bases lay outside the gene matches. The CDR3 runs 14 residues. Germline CDR1 reads MDHEN; CDR2 reads SYDVKM.

This sequence joins TRBV4-2 and TRBJ2-3; possibly TRBD2 for D (6 bases). V was pared by 0 bases and J by 2 bases, with 15 bases between. CDR3 length: 17 amino acids. The germline CDR1 and CDR2 sequences are LGHNA and YNFKEQ. The CDR3 is CASSQESQGGDTDTQYF. DNA of the CDR3: TGTGCCAGCAGCCAAGAGTCCCAGGGCGGGGACACAGATACGCAGTATTTT.

The V and J genes are TRBV25-1 and TRBJ2-1; D unclear. CDR3 size: 14 residues. Germline V gene lookup returns CDR1 MGHDK and CDR2 SYGVNS. V was cut by 4 bases and J by 1 base, with 8 bases left in between. The CDR3 nucleotides are TGTGCCAGCAGTGCGGGCGGATCCTACAATGAGCAGTTCTTC. Translating gives CASSAGGSYNEQFF.

V and J are TRBV7-2 and TRBJ1-2; 10 nucleotides agree with TRBD1. Germline V CDR1 and CDR2: SGHTA, FQGNSA. V dropped 5 bases and J dropped 6; count of bases not matched to a gene: 12. The CDR3 totals 16 residues. The CDR3, as DNA: TGTGCCAGCAGCCCCGACAGGGGGCGAATTATGAATGGCTACACCTTC. Encoded protein: CASSPDRGRIMNGYTF.

The chain carries TRBV2 and TRBJ1-6; 7 bases are a match to TRBD1. The germline V gene encodes CDR1 SNHLY and CDR2 FYNNEI. J lost 8 bases, V lost 6 bases, and 10 bases had no gene match. The CDR3 is made up of 15 amino acids. CDR3 residues: CASSVLRQGDSPLHF. CDR3 nucleotides: TGTGCCAGCAGCGTTTTGAGGCAGGGGGATTCACCCCTCCACTTT.

The genes are TRBV4-2 and TRBJ2-2; TRBD1 might be the D (6 bases). Germline loops: CDR1 LGHNA, CDR2 YNFKEQ. V gave up 1 base and J gave up 6 bases, with 15 bases separating them. The CDR3 is made up of 16 amino acids. CDR3 in amino acids: CASSQAGTGISGELFF. The CDR3 bases are TGTGCCAGCAGCCAAGCCGGAACAGGGATATCCGGGGAGCTGTTTTTT.

V and J are TRBV27 and TRBJ1-2; D gene unclear. Trimming left V 5 bases short and J 2 bases short, with 15 bases between. The CDR3 spans 15 residues. The germline V gene encodes CDR1 MNHEY and CDR2 SMNVEV (reference sequence). The CDR3 nucleotides are TGTGCCAGCAGTACACCCTCCCTCGGGAACTATGGCTACACCTTC. This translates into CASSTPSLGNYGYTF.

DNA for the CDR3: TGTGCCAGCAGCCGGTCCGGCGCCCAGTACTTC. Translating gives CASSRSGAQYF. The V call is TRBV13, the J call TRBJ2-5, with D hard to call. In germline, CDR1 is PRHDT, CDR2 FYEKMQ (reference sequence). CDR3 length: 11 residues. Between the trimmed V and J ends, which lost 5 bases and 9 bases, there was a span of 10 bases.

This clone was observed a single time. This sequence joins TRBV6-5 and TRBJ2-1; the D gene could be TRBD1 or TRBD2 (6 bases each). Germline lookup yields CDR1 MNHEY and CDR2 SVGAGI. V was trimmed by 6 bases and J by 12 bases, leaving 15 bases between them. CDR3 size: 12 residues. The CDR3 DNA sequence: TGTGCCAGCAGAGCCGCAAGGGGGGTGCAGTTCTTC. This gives the protein CASRAARGVQFF.

This chain uses TRBV10-2 with TRBJ2-3, with 12 bases lining up with TRBD2. CDR1 and CDR2 from the germline V gene are WSHSY and SAAADI. V dropped 2 bases and J dropped 6; count of bases not matched to a gene: 3. This CDR3 is 15 amino acids long. DNA for the CDR3: TGCGCCAGCAGTGAGCCAGGACTAGCGGGGGATACGCAGTATTTT. As protein: CASSEPGLAGDTQYF.

This rearrangement joins TRBV7-3 to TRBJ2-3, with D possibly TRBD1 on 5 matching bases. Germline CDR1 and CDR2: SGHTA and FQGTGA. V lost 1 base and J 3 bases, leaving 11 bases between the germline ends. The CDR3 runs 15 residues. The DNA of the CDR3 is TGTGCCAGCAGCTTAAAGGGCAGGGAAACAGATACGCAGTATTTT. It specifies CASSLKGRETDTQYF. The whole variable domain, filled in from reference TRBV7-3 and TRBJ2-3, reads GAGVSQTPSNKVTEKGKYVELRCDPISGHTALYWYRQSLGQGPEFLIYFQGTGAADDSGLPNDRFFAVRPEGSVSTLKIQRTERGDSAVYLCASSLKGRETDTQYFGPGTRLTVL.

The chain carries TRBV27 and TRBJ1-1; tentatively, D is TRBD1 (5 bases). The CDR3 runs 15 residues. Per the germline V gene, CDR1 is MNHEY and CDR2 is SMNVEV (reference sequence). With 3 bases removed from V and 5 bases from J, the gap between germline ends came to 16 bases. As DNA, the CDR3 is TGTGCCAGCAGTTTGGTGAGACCCCAGGGAACTGAAGCTTTCTTT. Its protein product is CASSLVRPQGTEAFF.

The V gene is TRBV18, the J gene TRBJ2-7; D is undetermined. CDR3 length equals 12 residues. V was pared by 2 bases and J by 3 bases, with 5 bases between. CDR1 KGHSH and CDR2 LQKENI come from the germline V gene. The CDR3 sequence is CASSPERYEQYF. The CDR3 coding sequence is TGTGCCAGCTCACCAGAACGCTACGAGCAGTACTTC.